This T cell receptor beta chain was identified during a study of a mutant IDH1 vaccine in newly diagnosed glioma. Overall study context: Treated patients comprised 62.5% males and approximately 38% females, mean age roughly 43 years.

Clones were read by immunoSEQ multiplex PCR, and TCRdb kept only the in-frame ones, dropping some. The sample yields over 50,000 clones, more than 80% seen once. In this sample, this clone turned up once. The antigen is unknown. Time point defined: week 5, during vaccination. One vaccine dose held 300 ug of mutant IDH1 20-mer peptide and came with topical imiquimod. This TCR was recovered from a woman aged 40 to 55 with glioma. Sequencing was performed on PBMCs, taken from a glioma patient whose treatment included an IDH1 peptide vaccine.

Here the CDR3 DNA reads TGTGCCAGCAGTTCCGTCGTTGGGGGGCAGTTCTTC. Translating it yields CASSSVVGGQFF. This chain links TRBV7-9 with TRBJ2-1; D tentatively reads TRBD1 or TRBD2 (5 bases each). The germline V gene encodes CDR1 SEHNR and CDR2 FQNEAQ (reference sequence). Trimming removed 6 bases from V and 12 bases from J, with 15 bases in between. There are 12 residues in the CDR3.